Below are 23 T cell receptor beta chains sequenced from a single sample in a study of T cells in Graves' hyperthyroidism and ophthalmopathy. The source material, RNA transcripts, was used to amplify TCR beta CDR3 regions. First-round RT-PCR with HTBI primers amplified the TCR CDR3 region. TCRdb analysed the multiplex PCR reads with MiXCR anew, one entry per CDR3 protein. The table includes some 500,000 distinct CDR3 sequences, roughly 24% detected once. Sequencing input: blood. The receptors here all came from a woman aged 25-40 years with Graves' ophthalmopathy.

This clonotype has a count of ten or more. V is TRBV9 and J is TRBJ2-2; D uncertain. The CDR3 loop spans 16 amino acids. Germline values: CDR1 SGDLS, CDR2 YYNGEE. Trimming stripped 0 bases from V and 5 bases from J, with 14 bases between. The CDR3 loop reads CASSVATFPSTGELFF. CDR3 coding DNA: TGTGCCAGCAGCGTAGCTACGTTCCCGTCGACCGGGGAGCTGTTTTTT.

The chain has TRBV2 and TRBJ1-1; possibly TRBD1 for D (5 bases). Germline V gene sequence: CDR1 SNHLY, CDR2 FYNNEI. V lost 7 bases to trimming and J lost 1 base, with 10 bases between them. This CDR3 contains 13 residues. The CDR3 region is CASNGDWNTEAFF. For the CDR3, the DNA is TGTGCCAGCAACGGGGACTGGAACACTGAAGCTTTCTTT.

The V and J genes are TRBV3-1 and TRBJ2-2, with D maybe TRBD1 (6 bases). V lost 5 bases to trimming and J lost 5 bases, with 9 bases between them. The CDR3 sequence is 13 residues long. Germline CDR1 is LGHDT and CDR2 is YNNKEL (reference sequence). In nucleotides, the CDR3 is TGTGCCAGCAGCTCTGGACAGACCGGGGAGCTGTTTTTT. As protein: CASSSGQTGELFF.

This clonotype came up many times. The rearrangement links TRBV19 to TRBJ1-3; D is unresolved. This CDR3 contains 11 residues. Germline loops: CDR1 LNHDA, CDR2 SQIVND (reference sequence). Trimming removed 1 base from V and 5 bases from J, with 0 bases in between. CDR3 in DNA: TGTGCCAGTAGTATAGGAAACACCATATATTTT. This codes for CASSIGNTIYF.

The chain has TRBV7-8 and TRBJ2-5; TRBD2 agrees at 11 bases. The CDR3 length is 15 residues. Unmatched junction bases numbered 9, after V lost 6 bases and J lost 6 bases. CDR1 SGHVS and CDR2 FQNEAQ come from the germline V gene. The CDR3 region is CASRAGLAVLKTQYF. Written as DNA, the CDR3 is TGTGCCAGCAGGGCGGGACTAGCGGTGTTGAAGACCCAGTACTTC.

This clonotype has a count of ten or more. V gene TRBV6-5 combines with J gene TRBJ1-5; D is perhaps TRBD1 (5 bases). The V end was cut by 6 bases, the J end by 3 bases, with 21 bases between. The CDR3 runs 17 residues. CDR1 is MNHEY, CDR2 SVGAGI, per germline. The DNA of the CDR3 is TGTGCCAGCAGCCCCCGTAATGCAGGGATGATCAATCAGCCCCAGCATTTT. It codes for CASSPRNAGMINQPQHF.

The chain couples TRBV19 to TRBJ2-7; tentative D call: TRBD1 (6 bases). The CDR3 spans 14 residues. The germline V gene has CDR1 LNHDA and CDR2 SQIVND (reference sequence). Trimming shortened V by 10 bases and J by 1 base, and 17 bases separated the two germline ends. The CDR3 DNA reads as TGTGCCACCAAGTCCCGGACAGAATCCTACGAGCAGTACTTC. Translating it yields CATKSRTESYEQYF.

This clonotype has ten or more counts. The chain carries TRBV7-8 and TRBJ1-2, with a possible D match to TRBD1 (6 bases). This CDR3 spans 18 amino acids. V was cut by 7 bases and J by 2 bases, with 26 bases left in between. Germline V gene lookup returns CDR1 SGHVS and CDR2 FQNEAQ. The CDR3 reads CASNPYTIQGTLNYGYTF. In DNA, the CDR3 is TGTGCCAGCAACCCATATACGATACAGGGAACCTTAAACTATGGCTACACCTTC. The entire variable domain, with the rest obtained from reference TRBV7-8 and TRBJ1-2, is as follows: GAGVSQSPRYKVAKRGQDVALRCDPISGHVSLFWYQQALGQGPEFLTYFQNEAQLDKSGLPSDRFFAERPEGSVSTLKIQRTQQEDSAVYLCASNPYTIQGTLNYGYTFGSGTRLTVV.

V usage is TRBV12-3 or TRBV12-4 and J usage is TRBJ1-1, with a possible D match to TRBD1 (5 bases). The CDR3 has 14 amino acids. Trimming removed 3 bases from V and 4 bases from J, with 12 bases in between. The CDR3 loop is CASSFGTELTEAFF. In nucleotides, the CDR3 is TGTGCCAGCAGTTTTGGGACTGAACTCACTGAAGCTTTCTTT.

This clonotype showed up many times. The chain uses TRBV11-1 and TRBJ1-2, with D tentatively TRBD1 (5 bases). V lost 4 bases to trimming and J lost 3 bases, with 27 bases between them. This CDR3 comprises 19 residues. Looked up from germline, CDR1 is SGHAT and CDR2 is FQDESV (reference sequence). The CDR3 spells CASSSRRQGRTPYYYGYTF. CDR3 bases: TGTGCCAGCAGCTCCCGCCGTCAGGGACGGACACCGTACTACTATGGCTACACCTTC.

The chain combines TRBV28 with TRBJ2-5, with D possibly called TRBD1 or TRBD2 (5 bases each). Trimming removed 6 bases from V and 5 bases from J, with 25 bases in between. Per the germline V gene, CDR1 is MDHEN and CDR2 is SYDVKM. This CDR3 contains 17 residues. The chain's CDR3 is CASSRPGTQPLGETQYF. Written as DNA, the CDR3 is TGTGCCAGCAGCCGTCCCGGGACCCAGCCCTTGGGGGAGACCCAGTACTTC.

This clonotype was counted at least ten times. V and J are TRBV24-1 and TRBJ1-5; D is uncertain. V dropped 10 bases and J dropped 0 bases, with 12 bases sitting between them. The CDR3 extends over 14 amino acids. Germline CDR1 is KGHDR and CDR2 is SFDVKD. CDR3 sequence (DNA): TGTGCCACTCAGGACTTAGATAGCAATCAGCCCCAGCATTTT. This translates into CATQDLDSNQPQHF.

This clonotype appeared many times. The genes are TRBV7-2 and TRBJ1-1; D is undetermined. The CDR3 contains 13 residues. The germline V gene has CDR1 SGHTA and CDR2 FQGNSA. V was pared by 0 bases and J by 5 bases, with 7 bases between. The CDR3 sequence: CASSLAFVTEAFF. CDR3 in DNA: TGTGCCAGCAGCTTAGCCTTTGTGACTGAAGCTTTCTTT.

The V call is TRBV19, the J call TRBJ1-1; D is ambiguous. The CDR3 is 14 residues long. CDR1 is LNHDA and CDR2 is SQIVND in the germline V gene (reference sequence). Trimming stripped 3 bases from V and 7 bases from J, with 15 bases between. The CDR3 reads CASSMTFSGNEAFF. The CDR3 bases are TGTGCCAGTAGTATGACGTTTAGTGGGAATGAAGCTTTCTTT. The full variable domain, its missing parts supplied by reference TRBV19 and TRBJ1-1, is DGGITQSPKYLFRKEGQNVTLSCEQNLNHDAMYWYRQDPGQGLRLIYYSQIVNDFQKGDIAEGYSVSREKKESFPLTVTSAQKNPTAFYLCASSMTFSGNEAFFGQGTRLTVV.

Details on this clonotype: Because it lacks the conserved phenylalanine or tryptophan at the end, this CDR3 is likely a read error. The chain couples TRBV20-1 to TRBJ2-3; D gene ambiguous. The CDR3 runs 14 residues. The V end was cut by 4 bases, the J end by 0 bases, with 11 bases between. CDR1 and CDR2 from the germline V gene are DFQATT and SNEGSKA (reference sequence). CDR3 sequence reads: CSAMDGYSTDTQYC. The CDR3 DNA is TGCAGTGCTATGGACGGATATAGCACAGATACGCAGTATTGT.

This clonotype appeared a few times. The rearrangement uses TRBV11-2 and TRBJ1-6; D is unresolved. V was pared by 5 bases and J by 9 bases, with 8 bases between. CDR1 is SGHAT and CDR2 is FQNNGV in the germline V gene. This CDR3 has 12 residues. CDR3 residues: CASSPPGSPLHF. CDR3 nucleotides: TGTGCCAGCAGCCCCCCGGGTTCACCCCTCCACTTT. The variable domain in full, completed from reference TRBV11-2 and TRBJ1-6, reads EAGVAQSPRYKIIEKRQSVAFWCNPISGHATLYWYQQILGQGPKLLIQFQNNGVVDDSQLPKDRFSAERLKGVDSTLKIQPAKLEDSAVYLCASSPPGSPLHFGNGTRLTVT.

This clonotype was counted at least ten times. The V and J genes are TRBV6-1 and TRBJ2-3; tentatively, D is TRBD1 (6 bases). CDR3 size: 15 residues. Germline CDR1 and CDR2: MNHNS and SASEGT. V was cut by 4 bases and J by 3 bases, with 14 bases left in between. The CDR3 coding sequence is TGTGCCAGCAGTGCTATAGGACAGAATACAGATACGCAGTATTTT. This gives the protein CASSAIGQNTDTQYF.

This clonotype has ten or more counts. The V call is TRBV28, the J call TRBJ1-3; D is possibly TRBD1 (6 bases). This CDR3 has 16 residues. CDR1 is MDHEN and CDR2 is SYDVKM in the germline V gene. Trimming removed 4 bases at V and 4 bases at J, with 17 bases between. The CDR3, as DNA: TGTGCCAGCAGTTCACCCGGAGGGGGGTGGGGAAACACCATATATTTT. This translates into CASSSPGGGWGNTIYF.

The chain has TRBV20-1 and TRBJ2-4, with D perhaps TRBD2 (7 bases). Germline loops: CDR1 DFQATT, CDR2 SNEGSKA (reference sequence). Deletions cut 0 bases from V and 12 bases from J, with 18 bases between. The CDR3 has 14 amino acids. CDR3 loop: CSAREGRGRVRQYF. DNA for the CDR3: TGCAGTGCTAGAGAAGGGCGGGGGCGCGTTCGTCAGTACTTC.

The chain joins TRBV20-1 to TRBJ1-1, with TRBD1 matching over 10 bases. With 7 bases clipped from V and 5 bases from J, the junction kept 10 bases outside the gene matches. The length of the CDR3 is 14 residues. CDR1 and CDR2 from the germline V gene are DFQATT and SNEGSKA (reference sequence). Written as DNA, the CDR3 is TGCAGTGTTCCGGACAGGGGGTCTTGGACTGAAGCTTTCTTT. Encoded protein: CSVPDRGSWTEAFF.

This clonotype showed up many times. V gene TRBV6-2 or TRBV6-3 combines with J gene TRBJ1-1; D is unresolved. V shed 2 bases and J shed 8 bases, with 18 bases lying between them. This CDR3 spans 15 amino acids. CDR1 MNHEY and CDR2 SVGEGT come from the germline V gene. The CDR3 sequence: CASSYGTRLSSEAFF. The CDR3 DNA follows: TGTGCCAGCAGTTACGGTACGCGACTCTCCTCGGAAGCTTTCTTT.

This clonotype was seen many times. V is TRBV12-3 or TRBV12-4 and J is TRBJ2-7; D uncertain. Trimming left V 6 bases short and J 0 bases short, with 12 bases between. The length of the CDR3 is 14 residues. The CDR3 reads CASRMTHFSYEQYF. Written as DNA, the CDR3 is TGTGCCAGCAGGATGACACATTTCTCCTACGAGCAGTACTTC.

About this clonotype: This may come from a read error, since a much larger clone is one base off. The DNA of the CDR3 is TGTGCCAGCCGCTCTCCCGGACAGAGCAAGTACGAGCAGTACTTC. The encoded protein is CASRSPGQSKYEQYF. J is TRBJ2-7 and V is TRBV6-1, with TRBD1 as a possible D gene (6 bases). The length of the CDR3 is 15 residues. The germline gives CDR1 MNHNS, CDR2 SASEGT. V was pared by 8 bases and J by 4 bases, with 21 bases between.